Presented here are 10 T cell receptor beta chains from one specimen sequenced in a study of shared clonotypes between healthy human individuals. Sequencing used immunoSEQ multiplex PCR; TCRdb keeps in-frame clones, though not all of them. The sample contains some 2,100,000 clones, about 94% of which appear only once. What was sequenced was naive CD4+ T cells sorted from blood. Subset specified: CD45RA+ positively selected. The source is a man aged 18 to 30 in good health.

The chain couples TRBV5-1 to TRBJ2-7; D call uncertain. Germline V gene data show CDR1 as SGHRS and CDR2 as YFSETQ. CDR3 length: 15 residues. V lost 4 bases and J lost 0, with 14 bases in between. The CDR3, as DNA: TGCGCCAGCAGCCTCTTACCAGCGAACTCCTACGAGCAGTACTTC. The encoded protein is CASSLLPANSYEQYF.

The chain couples TRBV7-2 to TRBJ1-2; D not resolved. In germline, CDR1 is SGHTA, CDR2 FQGNSA. The CDR3 spans 13 residues. V was trimmed by 5 bases and J by 6 bases, leaving 13 bases between them. This CDR3 is CASSLFVGNGYTF. The CDR3 DNA reads as TGTGCCAGCAGCCTGTTTGTGGGTAATGGCTACACCTTC.

The genes are TRBV4-1 and TRBJ2-5; 8 nucleotides match TRBD2. CDR1 is MGHRA and CDR2 is YSYEKL in the germline V gene. V lost 2 bases and J lost 5; bases outside the gene matches: 16. The CDR3 totals 18 residues. In DNA, the CDR3 is TGCGCCAGCAGCCAACTGGGGGATAGCGGGACGATCGGGGAGACCCAGTACTTC. It translates to CASSQLGDSGTIGETQYF.

The rearrangement joins TRBV5-4 to TRBJ2-7; 7 positions match TRBD1. V dropped 0 bases and J dropped 2; count of bases not matched to a gene: 2. Germline V gene sequence: CDR1 SGHNT, CDR2 YYREEE (reference sequence). The CDR3 sequence is 14 residues long. The CDR3 DNA reads TGTGCCAGCAGCTTGGAGACAGGGACCTACGAGCAGTACTTC. Its protein product is CASSLETGTYEQYF.

The gene calls are TRBV18 and TRBJ1-6, with D possibly TRBD1 on 6 matching bases. Between the trimmed V and J ends, which lost 2 bases and 10 bases, there was a span of 15 bases. Germline CDR1 reads KGHSH; CDR2 reads LQKENI. The CDR3 contains 15 residues. The CDR3 region has the DNA TGTGCCAGCTCACCATACAGGGAAAAAGTCTCACCCCTCCACTTT. It is translated as CASSPYREKVSPLHF.

The V gene is TRBV19, the J gene TRBJ2-7, with 7 bases identical to TRBD1. J was trimmed by 2 bases and V by 5 bases; bases with no gene match: 9. Germline V gene data show CDR1 as LNHDA and CDR2 as SQIVND (reference sequence). The CDR3 is 15 amino acids. The CDR3 DNA sequence: TGTGCCAGTAGTCGCGACAGGGTCCCAACCTACGAGCAGTACTTC. Translation gives CASSRDRVPTYEQYF.

This clone appeared once. Other DNA variants within this sample encode the same CDR3. The genes are TRBV5-1 and TRBJ1-1; TRBD1 is a possible D gene (6 bases). The CDR3 is made up of 14 amino acids. V dropped 0 bases and J dropped 2 bases, with 8 bases sitting between them. Looked up from germline, CDR1 is SGHRS and CDR2 is YFSETQ. CDR3 residues: CASSLARGNTEAFF. CDR3 DNA: TGCGCCAGCAGCTTGGCCAGGGGAAACACTGAAGCTTTCTTT.

The CDR3 loop reads CSVQGAGQPQHF. The CDR3 DNA reads as TGCAGCGTGCAGGGGGCGGGTCAGCCCCAGCATTTT. This chain uses TRBV29-1 with TRBJ1-5, with 8 bases lining up with TRBD1. Germline V CDR1 and CDR2: SQVTM, ANQGSEA. Losses at the gene ends were 6 bases for V and 6 bases for J; bases not matched to a gene: 4. The CDR3 totals 12 residues.

The chain has TRBV30 and TRBJ2-3; no clear D gene. CDR1 is GTSNPN, CDR2 SVGIG, per germline (reference sequence). V was shortened by 4 bases and J by 6 bases, with 14 bases between the two germline ends. This CDR3 contains 13 residues. The CDR3 loop is CAWTLLLGDTQYF. CDR3 sequence (DNA): TGTGCCTGGACCCTCCTTCTGGGGGATACGCAGTATTTT.

This clone was seen a single time. The rearrangement uses TRBV5-4 and TRBJ2-5, with D maybe TRBD2 (7 bases). The CDR3 consists of 15 residues. Trimming stripped 0 bases from V and 4 bases from J, with 13 bases between. Germline values: CDR1 SGHNT, CDR2 YYREEE (reference sequence). This CDR3 is CASSLVGRGLETQYF. The CDR3 coding sequence is TGTGCCAGCAGCTTGGTTGGGCGGGGGCTAGAGACCCAGTACTTC.